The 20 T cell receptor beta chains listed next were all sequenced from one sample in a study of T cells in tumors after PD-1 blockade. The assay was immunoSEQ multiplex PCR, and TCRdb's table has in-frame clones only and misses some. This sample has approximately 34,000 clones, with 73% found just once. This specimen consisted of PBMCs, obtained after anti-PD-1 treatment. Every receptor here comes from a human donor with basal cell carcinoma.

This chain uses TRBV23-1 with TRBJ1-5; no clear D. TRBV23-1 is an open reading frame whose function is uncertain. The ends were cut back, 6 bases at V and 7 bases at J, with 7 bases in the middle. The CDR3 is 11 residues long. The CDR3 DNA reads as TGCGCCAGCAGGGTGTTGCAGCCCCAGCATTTT. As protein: CASRVLQPQHF.

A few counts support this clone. CDR3: CASSPSTGWGREQYF. The DNA of the CDR3 is TGCGCCAGCAGCCCCTCTACCGGATGGGGACGCGAGCAGTACTTC. This chain joins TRBV4-3 and TRBJ2-7; D is tentatively TRBD1 or TRBD2 (5 bases each). CDR1 and CDR2 from the germline V gene are LGHNA and YSLEER. This CDR3 has 15 amino acids. Trimming left V 4 bases short and J 6 bases short, with 19 bases between.

CDR3 in amino acids: CASTLSGGPDFEQFF. CDR3 coding DNA: TGCGCCAGCACTCTAAGCGGGGGGCCCGATTTTGAGCAGTTCTTC. The chain joins TRBV5-1 to TRBJ2-1; 9 nucleotides align to TRBD2. The junction had 13 bases not matched to a gene; V was cut back by 6 bases and J by 9 bases. This CDR3 spans 15 amino acids. Germline-derived CDR1 and CDR2 are SGHRS and YFSETQ.

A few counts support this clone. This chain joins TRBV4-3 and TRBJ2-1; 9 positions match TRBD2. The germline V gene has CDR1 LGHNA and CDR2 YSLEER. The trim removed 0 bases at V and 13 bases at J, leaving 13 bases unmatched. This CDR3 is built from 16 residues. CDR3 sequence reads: CASSQDPIGSGSAQFF. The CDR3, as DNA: TGCGCCAGCAGCCAAGACCCGATCGGTAGCGGGAGTGCCCAGTTCTTC.

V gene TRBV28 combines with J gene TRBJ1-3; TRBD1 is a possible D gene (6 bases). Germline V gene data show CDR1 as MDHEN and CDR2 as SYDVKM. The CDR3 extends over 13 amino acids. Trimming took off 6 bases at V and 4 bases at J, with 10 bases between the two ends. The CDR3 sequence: CASRGTQGNTIYF. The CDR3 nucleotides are TGTGCCAGCAGGGGGACACAAGGAAACACCATATATTTT.

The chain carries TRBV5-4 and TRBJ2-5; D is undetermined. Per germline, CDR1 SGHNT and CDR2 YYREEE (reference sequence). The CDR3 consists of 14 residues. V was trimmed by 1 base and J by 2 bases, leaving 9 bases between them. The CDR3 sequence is CASSLTALQETQYF. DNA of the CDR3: TGTGCCAGCAGCTTGACTGCTCTACAAGAGACCCAGTACTTC. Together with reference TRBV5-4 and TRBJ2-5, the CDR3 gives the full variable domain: ETGVTQSPTHLIKTRGQQVTLRCSSQSGHNTVSWYQQALGQGPQFIFQYYREEENGRGNFPPRFSGLQFPNYSSELNVNALELDDSALYLCASSLTALQETQYFGPGTRLLVL.

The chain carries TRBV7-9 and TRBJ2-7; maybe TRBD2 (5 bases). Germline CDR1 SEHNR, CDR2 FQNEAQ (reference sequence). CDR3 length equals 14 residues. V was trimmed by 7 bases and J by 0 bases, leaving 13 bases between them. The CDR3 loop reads CASNTMAGSYEQYF. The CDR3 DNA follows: TGTGCCAGCAATACCATGGCGGGCTCCTACGAGCAGTACTTC.

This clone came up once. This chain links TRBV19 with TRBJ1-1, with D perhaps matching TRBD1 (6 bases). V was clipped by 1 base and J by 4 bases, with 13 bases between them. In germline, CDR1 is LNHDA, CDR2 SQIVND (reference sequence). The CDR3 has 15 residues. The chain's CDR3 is CASSIARGRSTEAFF. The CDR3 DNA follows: TGTGCCAGTAGTATAGCCCGGGGGCGTTCCACTGAAGCTTTCTTT.

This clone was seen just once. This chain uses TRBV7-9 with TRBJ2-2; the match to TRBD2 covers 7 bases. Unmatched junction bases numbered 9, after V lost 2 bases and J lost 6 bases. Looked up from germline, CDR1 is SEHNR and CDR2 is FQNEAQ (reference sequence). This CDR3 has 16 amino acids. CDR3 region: CASSLRASGEAGELFF. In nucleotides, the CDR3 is TGTGCCAGCAGCTTAAGGGCCAGCGGGGAGGCCGGGGAGCTGTTTTTT. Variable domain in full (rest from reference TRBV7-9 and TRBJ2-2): DTGVSQNPRHKITKRGQNVTFRCDPISEHNRLYWYRQTLGQGPEFLTYFQNEAQLEKSRLLSDRFSAERPKGSFSTLEIQRTEQGDSAMYLCASSLRASGEAGELFFGEGSRLTVL.

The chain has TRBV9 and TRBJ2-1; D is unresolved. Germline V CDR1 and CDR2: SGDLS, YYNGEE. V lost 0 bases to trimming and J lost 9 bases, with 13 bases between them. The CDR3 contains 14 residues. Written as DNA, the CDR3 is TGTGCCAGCAGCGTAGTTGCGGCTATCGGTGAGCAGTTCTTC. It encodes CASSVVAAIGEQFF.

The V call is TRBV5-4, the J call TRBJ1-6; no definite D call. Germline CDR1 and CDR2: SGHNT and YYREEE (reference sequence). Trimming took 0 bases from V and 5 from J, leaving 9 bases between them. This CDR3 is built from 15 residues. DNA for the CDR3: TGTGCCAGCAGCTTGGATCTCGGGAATAATTCACCCCTCCACTTT. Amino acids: CASSLDLGNNSPLHF.

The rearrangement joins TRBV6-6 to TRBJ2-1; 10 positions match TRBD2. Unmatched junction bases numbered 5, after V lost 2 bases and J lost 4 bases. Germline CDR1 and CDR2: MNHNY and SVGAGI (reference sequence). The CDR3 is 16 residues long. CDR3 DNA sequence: TGTGCCAGCAGTTACGCAGAGCGGGGGGGTTACAATGAGCAGTTCTTC. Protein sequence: CASSYAERGGYNEQFF.

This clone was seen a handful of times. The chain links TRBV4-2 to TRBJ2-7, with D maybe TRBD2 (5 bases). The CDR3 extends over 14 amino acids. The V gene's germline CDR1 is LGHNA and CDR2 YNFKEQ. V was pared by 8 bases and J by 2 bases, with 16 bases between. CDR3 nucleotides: TGTGCCAGCGCCGCGGAGAGGGTGGCCTACGAGCAGTACTTC. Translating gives CASAAERVAYEQYF.

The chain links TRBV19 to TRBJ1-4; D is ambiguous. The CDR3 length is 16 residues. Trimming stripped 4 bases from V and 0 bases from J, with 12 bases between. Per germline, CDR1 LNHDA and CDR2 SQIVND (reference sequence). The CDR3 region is CASSRGFTATNEKLFF. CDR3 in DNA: TGTGCCAGTAGTAGGGGATTCACGGCAACTAATGAAAAACTGTTTTTT.

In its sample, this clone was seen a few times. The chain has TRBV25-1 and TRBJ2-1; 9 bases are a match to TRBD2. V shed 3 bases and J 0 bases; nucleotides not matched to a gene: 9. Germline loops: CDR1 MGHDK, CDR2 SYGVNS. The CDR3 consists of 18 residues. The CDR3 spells CASSEVLSGGSSYNEQFF. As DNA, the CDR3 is TGTGCCAGCAGTGAGGTTCTTAGCGGGGGAAGCTCCTACAATGAGCAGTTCTTC.

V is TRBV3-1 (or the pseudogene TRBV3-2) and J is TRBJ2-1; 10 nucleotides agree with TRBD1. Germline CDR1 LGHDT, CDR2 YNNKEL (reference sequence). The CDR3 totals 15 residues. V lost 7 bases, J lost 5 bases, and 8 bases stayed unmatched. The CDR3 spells CASTQGQGIHNEQFF. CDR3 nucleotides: TGTGCCAGCACCCAGGGACAGGGGATCCACAATGAGCAGTTCTTC.

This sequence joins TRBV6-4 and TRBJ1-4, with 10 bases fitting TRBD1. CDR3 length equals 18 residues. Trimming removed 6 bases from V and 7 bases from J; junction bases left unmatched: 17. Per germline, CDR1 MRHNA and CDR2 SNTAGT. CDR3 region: CASRARQGARVGCEKLFF. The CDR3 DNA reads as TGTGCCAGCAGAGCCCGACAGGGGGCGCGAGTTGGTTGTGAAAAACTGTTTTTT.

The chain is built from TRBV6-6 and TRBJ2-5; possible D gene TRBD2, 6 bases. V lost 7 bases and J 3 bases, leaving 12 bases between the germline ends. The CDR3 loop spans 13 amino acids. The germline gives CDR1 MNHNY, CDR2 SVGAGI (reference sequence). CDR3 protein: CASNRDSEETQYF. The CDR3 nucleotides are TGTGCCAGCAACCGGGACTCCGAAGAGACCCAGTACTTC.

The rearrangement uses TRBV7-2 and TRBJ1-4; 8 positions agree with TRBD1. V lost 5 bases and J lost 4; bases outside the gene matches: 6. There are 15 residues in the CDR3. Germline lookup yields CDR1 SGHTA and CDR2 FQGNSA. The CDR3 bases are TGTGCCAGCAGCCGGACAGGGTTGGGTAATGAAAAACTGTTTTTT. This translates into CASSRTGLGNEKLFF.

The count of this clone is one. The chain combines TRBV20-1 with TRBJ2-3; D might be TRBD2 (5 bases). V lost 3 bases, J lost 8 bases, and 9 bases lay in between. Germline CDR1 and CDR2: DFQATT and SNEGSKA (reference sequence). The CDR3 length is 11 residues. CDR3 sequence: CSARARGTQYF. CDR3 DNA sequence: TGCAGTGCTAGGGCCCGGGGTACGCAGTATTTT.